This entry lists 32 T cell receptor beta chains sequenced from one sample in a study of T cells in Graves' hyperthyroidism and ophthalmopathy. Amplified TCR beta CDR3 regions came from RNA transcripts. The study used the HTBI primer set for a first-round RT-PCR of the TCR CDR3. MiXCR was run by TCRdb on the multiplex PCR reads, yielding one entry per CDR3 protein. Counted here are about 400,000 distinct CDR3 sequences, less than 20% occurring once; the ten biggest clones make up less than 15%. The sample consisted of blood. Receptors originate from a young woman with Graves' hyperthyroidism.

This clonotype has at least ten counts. The CDR3 region is CASRISGGAGNEQFF. The DNA for the CDR3 is TGTGCCAGCAGGATTAGCGGGGGGGCTGGCAATGAGCAGTTCTTC. This chain links TRBV6-1 with TRBJ2-1; TRBD2 matches at 11 bases. The CDR3 is made up of 15 amino acids. CDR1 and CDR2 from the germline V gene are MNHNS and SASEGT. Trimming at V came to 6 bases and at J to 6 bases, leaving 7 bases not matched to a gene.

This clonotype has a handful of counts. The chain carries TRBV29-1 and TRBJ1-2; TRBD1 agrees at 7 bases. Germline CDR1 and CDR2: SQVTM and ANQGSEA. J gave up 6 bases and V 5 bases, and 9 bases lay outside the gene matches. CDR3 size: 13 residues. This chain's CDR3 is CSVRQGISDGYTF. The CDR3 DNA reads TGCAGCGTTCGACAGGGTATATCTGATGGCTACACCTTC. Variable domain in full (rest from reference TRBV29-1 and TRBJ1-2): SAVISQKPSRDICQRGTSLTIQCQVDSQVTMMFWYRQQPGQSLTLIATANQGSEATYESGFVIDKFPISRPNLTFSTLTVSNMSPEDSSIYLCSVRQGISDGYTFGSGTRLTVV.

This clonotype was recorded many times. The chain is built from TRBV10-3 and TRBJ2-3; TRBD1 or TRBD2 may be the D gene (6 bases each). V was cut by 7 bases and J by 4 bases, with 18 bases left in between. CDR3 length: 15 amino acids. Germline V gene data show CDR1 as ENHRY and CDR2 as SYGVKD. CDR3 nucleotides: TGTGCCATCAAGATGATGGGGGGCCAGGCAGATACGCAGTATTTT. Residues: CAIKMMGGQADTQYF.

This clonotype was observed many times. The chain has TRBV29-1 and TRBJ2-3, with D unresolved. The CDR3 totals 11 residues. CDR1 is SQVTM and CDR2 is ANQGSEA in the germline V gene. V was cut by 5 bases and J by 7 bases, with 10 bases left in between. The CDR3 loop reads CSVRRGNTQYF. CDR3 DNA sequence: TGCAGCGTTCGGAGAGGAAATACGCAGTATTTT.

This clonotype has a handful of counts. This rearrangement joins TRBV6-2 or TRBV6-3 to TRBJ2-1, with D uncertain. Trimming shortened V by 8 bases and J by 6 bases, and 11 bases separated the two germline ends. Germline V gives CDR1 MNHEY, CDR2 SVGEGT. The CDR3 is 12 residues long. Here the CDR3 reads CASLSWSNEQFF. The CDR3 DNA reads TGTGCCAGCCTTTCCTGGAGCAATGAGCAGTTCTTC.

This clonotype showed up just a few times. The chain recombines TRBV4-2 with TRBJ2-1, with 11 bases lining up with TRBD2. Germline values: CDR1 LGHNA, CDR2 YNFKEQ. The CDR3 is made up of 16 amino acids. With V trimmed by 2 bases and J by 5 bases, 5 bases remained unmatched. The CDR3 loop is CASSQTLAGENNEQFF. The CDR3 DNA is TGTGCCAGCAGCCAAACACTAGCGGGGGAAAACAATGAGCAGTTCTTC.

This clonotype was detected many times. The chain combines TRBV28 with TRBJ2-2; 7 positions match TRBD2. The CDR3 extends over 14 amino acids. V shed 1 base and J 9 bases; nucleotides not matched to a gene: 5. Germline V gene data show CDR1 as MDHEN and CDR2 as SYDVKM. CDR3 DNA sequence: TGTGCCAGCAGTTTATACGGGGGGAGTCGGGAGCTGTTTTTT. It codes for CASSLYGGSRELFF. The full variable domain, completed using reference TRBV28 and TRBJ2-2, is DVKVTQSSRYLVKRTGEKVFLECVQDMDHENMFWYRQDPGLGLRLIYFSYDVKMKEKGDIPEGYSVSREKKERFSLILESASTNQTSMYLCASSLYGGSRELFFGEGSRLTVL.

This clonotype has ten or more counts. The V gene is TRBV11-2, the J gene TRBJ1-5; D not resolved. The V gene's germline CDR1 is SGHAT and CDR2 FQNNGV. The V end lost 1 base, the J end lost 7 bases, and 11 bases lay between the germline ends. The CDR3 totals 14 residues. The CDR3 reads CASSLALTMQPQHF. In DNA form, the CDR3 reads TGTGCCAGCAGCTTAGCCCTAACGATGCAGCCCCAGCATTTT. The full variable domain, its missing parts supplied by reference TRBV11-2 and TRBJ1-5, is EAGVAQSPRYKIIEKRQSVAFWCNPISGHATLYWYQQILGQGPKLLIQFQNNGVVDDSQLPKDRFSAERLKGVDSTLKIQPAKLEDSAVYLCASSLALTMQPQHFGDGTRLSIL.

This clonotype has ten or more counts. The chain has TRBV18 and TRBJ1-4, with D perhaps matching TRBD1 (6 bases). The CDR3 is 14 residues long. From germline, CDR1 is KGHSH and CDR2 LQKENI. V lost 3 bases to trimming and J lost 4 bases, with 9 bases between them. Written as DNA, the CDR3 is TGTGCCAGCTCACCGGGGGCACTTAATGAAAAACTGTTTTTT. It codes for CASSPGALNEKLFF.

CDR3 loop: CASSEEAGGNQPQHF. The CDR3 bases are TGTGCCAGCAGTGAAGAGGCGGGGGGCAATCAGCCCCAGCATTTT. The J gene is TRBJ1-5, the V gene TRBV6-1; maybe TRBD1 (5 bases). Germline V CDR1 and CDR2: MNHNS, SASEGT. The V and J ends lost 1 base and 2 bases respectively, with 9 bases between them. The CDR3 sequence is 15 residues long.

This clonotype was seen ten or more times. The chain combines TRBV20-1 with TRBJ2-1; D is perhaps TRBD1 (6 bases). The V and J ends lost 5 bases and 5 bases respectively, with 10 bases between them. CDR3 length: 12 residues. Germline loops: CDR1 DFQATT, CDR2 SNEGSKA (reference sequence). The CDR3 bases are TGCAGTGCTGATGGACAGAACAATGAGCAGTTCTTC. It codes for CSADGQNNEQFF.

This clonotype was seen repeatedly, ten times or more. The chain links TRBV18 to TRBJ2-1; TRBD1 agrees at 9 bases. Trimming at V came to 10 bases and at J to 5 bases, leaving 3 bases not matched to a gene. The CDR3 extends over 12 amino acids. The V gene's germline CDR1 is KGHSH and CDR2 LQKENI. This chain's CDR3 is CATRDRDNEQFF. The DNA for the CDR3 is TGTGCCACAAGGGACAGGGACAATGAGCAGTTCTTC.

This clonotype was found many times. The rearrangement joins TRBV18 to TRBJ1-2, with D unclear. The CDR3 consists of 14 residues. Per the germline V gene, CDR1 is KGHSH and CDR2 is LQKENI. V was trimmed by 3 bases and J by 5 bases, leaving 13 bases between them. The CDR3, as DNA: TGTGCCAGCTCACCGGACTATCAGTCATATGGCTACACCTTC. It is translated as CASSPDYQSYGYTF. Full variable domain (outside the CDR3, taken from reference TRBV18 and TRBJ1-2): NAGVMQNPRHLVRRRGQEARLRCSPMKGHSHVYWYRQLPEEGLKFMVYLQKENIIDESGMPKERFSAEFPKEGPSILRIQQVVRGDSAAYFCASSPDYQSYGYTFGSGTRLTVV.

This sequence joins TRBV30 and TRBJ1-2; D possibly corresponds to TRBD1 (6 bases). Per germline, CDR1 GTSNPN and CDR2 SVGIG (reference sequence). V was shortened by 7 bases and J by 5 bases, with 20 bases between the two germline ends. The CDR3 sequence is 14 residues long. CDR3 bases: TGTGCCTCCTCGCCAGCCTGGACAGATTATGGCTACACCTTC. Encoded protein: CASSPAWTDYGYTF. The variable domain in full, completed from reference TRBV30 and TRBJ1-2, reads SQTIHQWPATLVQPVGSPLSLECTVEGTSNPNLYWYRQAAGRGLQLLFYSVGIGQISSEVPQNLSASRPQDRQFILSSKKLLLSDSGFYLCASSPAWTDYGYTFGSGTRLTVV.

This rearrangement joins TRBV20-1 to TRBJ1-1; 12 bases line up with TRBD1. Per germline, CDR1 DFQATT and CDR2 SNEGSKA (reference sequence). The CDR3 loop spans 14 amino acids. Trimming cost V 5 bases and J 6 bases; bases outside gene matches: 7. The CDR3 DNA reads TGCAGTGCTCACCGGGGACAGGGGGCCTCTGAAGCTTTCTTT. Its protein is CSAHRGQGASEAFF.

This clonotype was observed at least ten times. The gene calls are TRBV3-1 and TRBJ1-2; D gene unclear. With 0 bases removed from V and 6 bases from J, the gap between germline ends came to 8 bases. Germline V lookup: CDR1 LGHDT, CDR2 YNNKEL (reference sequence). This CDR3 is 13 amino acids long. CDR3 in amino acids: CASSQDGGNGYTF. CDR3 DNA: TGTGCCAGCAGCCAAGACGGAGGGAATGGCTACACCTTC.

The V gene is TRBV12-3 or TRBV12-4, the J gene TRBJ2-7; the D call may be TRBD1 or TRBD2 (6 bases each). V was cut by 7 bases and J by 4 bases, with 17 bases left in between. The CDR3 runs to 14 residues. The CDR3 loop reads CASMGAGSGYEQYF. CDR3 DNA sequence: TGTGCCAGCATGGGGGCCGGGAGCGGGTACGAGCAGTACTTC.

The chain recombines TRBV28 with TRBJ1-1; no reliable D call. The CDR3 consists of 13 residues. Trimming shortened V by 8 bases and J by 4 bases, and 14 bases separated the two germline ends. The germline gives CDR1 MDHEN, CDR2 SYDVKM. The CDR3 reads CASVNLPGTEAFF. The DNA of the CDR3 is TGTGCCAGCGTCAACCTGCCGGGCACTGAAGCTTTCTTT.

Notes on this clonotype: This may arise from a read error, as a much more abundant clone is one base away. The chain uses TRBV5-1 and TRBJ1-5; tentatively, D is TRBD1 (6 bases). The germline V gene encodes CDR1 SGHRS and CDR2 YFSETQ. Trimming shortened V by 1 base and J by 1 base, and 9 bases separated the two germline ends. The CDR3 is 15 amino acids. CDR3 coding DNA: TGCGCCAGCAGCTTGTCCGGACAGAGCAATCAGCCCCAGCATTTT. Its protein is CASSLSGQSNQPQHF.

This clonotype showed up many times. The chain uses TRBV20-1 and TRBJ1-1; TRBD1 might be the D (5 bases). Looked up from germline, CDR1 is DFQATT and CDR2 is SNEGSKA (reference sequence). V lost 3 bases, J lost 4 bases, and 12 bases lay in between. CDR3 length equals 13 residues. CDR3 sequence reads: CSARGEFGTEAFF. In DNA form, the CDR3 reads TGCAGTGCTAGGGGGGAGTTCGGCACTGAAGCTTTCTTT.

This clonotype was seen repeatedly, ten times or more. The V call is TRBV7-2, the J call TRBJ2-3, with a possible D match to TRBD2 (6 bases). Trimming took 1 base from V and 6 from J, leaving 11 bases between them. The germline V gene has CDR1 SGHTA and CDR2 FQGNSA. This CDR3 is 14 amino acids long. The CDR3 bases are TGTGCCAGCAGCTTAGACGGGGGAGTCGATACGCAGTATTTT. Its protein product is CASSLDGGVDTQYF.

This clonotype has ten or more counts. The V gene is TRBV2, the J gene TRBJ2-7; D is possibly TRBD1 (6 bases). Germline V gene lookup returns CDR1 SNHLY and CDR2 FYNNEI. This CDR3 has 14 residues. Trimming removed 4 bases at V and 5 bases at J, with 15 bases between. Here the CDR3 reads CASSVQGSIHEQYF. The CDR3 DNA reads TGTGCCAGCAGTGTGCAGGGGAGCATACACGAGCAGTACTTC.

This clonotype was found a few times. This CDR3 reads CATSNRGGFLYEQYF. The CDR3 nucleotides are TGTGCCACCAGCAACCGGGGGGGATTCCTCTACGAGCAGTACTTC. The chain uses TRBV15 and TRBJ2-7; 8 positions agree with TRBD2. Germline lookup yields CDR1 LNHNV and CDR2 YYDKDF (reference sequence). The CDR3 contains 15 residues. Germline trimming cut 4 bases from V and 3 bases from J; bases unmatched to any gene: 8.

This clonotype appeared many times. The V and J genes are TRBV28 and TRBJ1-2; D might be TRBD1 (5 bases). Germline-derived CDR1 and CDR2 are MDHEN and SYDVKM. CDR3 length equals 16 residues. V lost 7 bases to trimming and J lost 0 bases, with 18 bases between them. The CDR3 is CASKSNRDVTNYGYTF. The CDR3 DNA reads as TGTGCCAGCAAATCGAATCGGGACGTTACTAACTATGGCTACACCTTC.

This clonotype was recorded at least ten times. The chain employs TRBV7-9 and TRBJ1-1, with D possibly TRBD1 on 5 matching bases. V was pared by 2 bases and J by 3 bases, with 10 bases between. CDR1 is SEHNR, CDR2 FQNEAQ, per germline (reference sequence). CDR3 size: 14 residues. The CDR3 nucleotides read TGTGCCAGCAGCTTATGGGGGGTCCACACTGAAGCTTTCTTT. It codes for CASSLWGVHTEAFF.

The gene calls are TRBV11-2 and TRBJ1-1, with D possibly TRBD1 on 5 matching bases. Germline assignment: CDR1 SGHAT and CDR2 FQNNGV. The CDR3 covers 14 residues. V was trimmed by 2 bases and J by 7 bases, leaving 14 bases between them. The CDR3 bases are TGTGCCAGCAGCTTAATCCCCGGGGGAGGTGAAGCTTTCTTT. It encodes CASSLIPGGGEAFF.

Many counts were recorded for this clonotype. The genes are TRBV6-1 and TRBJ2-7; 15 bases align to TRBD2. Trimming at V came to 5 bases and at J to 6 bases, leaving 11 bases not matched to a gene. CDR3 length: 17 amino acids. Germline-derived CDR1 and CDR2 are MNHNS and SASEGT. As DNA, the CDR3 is TGTGCCAGCAGTACCTGGGGACTAGCGGGAGGCCAGATCGAGCAGTACTTC. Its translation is CASSTWGLAGGQIEQYF.

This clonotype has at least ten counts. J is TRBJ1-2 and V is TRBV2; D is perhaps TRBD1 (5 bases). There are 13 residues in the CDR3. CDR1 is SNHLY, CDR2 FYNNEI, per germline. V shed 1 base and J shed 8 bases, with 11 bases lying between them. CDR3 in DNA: TGTGCCAGCAGTGAAGTGGGGGTCTGGGGCTACACCTTC. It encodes CASSEVGVWGYTF.

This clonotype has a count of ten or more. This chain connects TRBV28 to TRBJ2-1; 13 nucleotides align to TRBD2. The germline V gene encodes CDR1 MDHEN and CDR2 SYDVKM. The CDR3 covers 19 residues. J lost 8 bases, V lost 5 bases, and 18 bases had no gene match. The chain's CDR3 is CASSANIGLAGESWDEQFF. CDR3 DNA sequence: TGTGCCAGCAGTGCCAATATCGGACTAGCGGGAGAAAGTTGGGATGAGCAGTTCTTC.

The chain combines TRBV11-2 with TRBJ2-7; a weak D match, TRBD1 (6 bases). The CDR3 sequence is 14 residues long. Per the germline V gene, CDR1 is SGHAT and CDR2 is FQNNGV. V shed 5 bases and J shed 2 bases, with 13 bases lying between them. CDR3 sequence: CASSHWTATYEQYF. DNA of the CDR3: TGTGCCAGCAGCCACTGGACAGCAACCTACGAGCAGTACTTC.

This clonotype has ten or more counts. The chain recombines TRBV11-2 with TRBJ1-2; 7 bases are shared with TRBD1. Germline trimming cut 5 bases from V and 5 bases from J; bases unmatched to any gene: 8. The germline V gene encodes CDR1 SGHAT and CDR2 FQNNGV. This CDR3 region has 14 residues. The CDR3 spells CASSGPGQRYGYTF. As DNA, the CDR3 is TGTGCCAGCAGCGGCCCGGGACAGCGGTATGGCTACACCTTC.

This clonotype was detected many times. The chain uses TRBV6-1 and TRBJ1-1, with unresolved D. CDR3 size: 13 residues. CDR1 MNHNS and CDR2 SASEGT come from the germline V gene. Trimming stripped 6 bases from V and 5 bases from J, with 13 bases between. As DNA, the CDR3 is TGTGCCAGCAGCATTACCCTCGGGACTGAAGCTTTCTTT. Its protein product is CASSITLGTEAFF.